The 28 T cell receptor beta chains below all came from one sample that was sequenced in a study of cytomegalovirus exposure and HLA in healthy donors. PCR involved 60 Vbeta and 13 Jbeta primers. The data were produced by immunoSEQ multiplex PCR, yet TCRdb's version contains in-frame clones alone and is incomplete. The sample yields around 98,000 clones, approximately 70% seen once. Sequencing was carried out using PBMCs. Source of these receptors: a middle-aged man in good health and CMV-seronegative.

DNA of the CDR3: TGTGCCAGCAGCTGGGTAGGGGCGGGGCCGCCCTACGAGCAGTACTTC. Translating gives CASSWVGAGPPYEQYF. The V call is TRBV5-6, the J call TRBJ2-7, with TRBD2 as a possible D gene (6 bases). The CDR3 is 16 amino acids. The V and J ends lost 3 bases and 2 bases respectively, with 18 bases between them. CDR1 and CDR2 from the germline V gene are SGHDT and YYEEEE.

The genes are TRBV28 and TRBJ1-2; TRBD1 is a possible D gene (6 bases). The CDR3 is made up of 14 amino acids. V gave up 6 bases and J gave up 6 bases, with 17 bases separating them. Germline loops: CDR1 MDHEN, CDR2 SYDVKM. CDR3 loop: CASRGGQMVDGYTF. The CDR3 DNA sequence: TGTGCCAGCAGGGGCGGACAGATGGTAGATGGCTACACCTTC.

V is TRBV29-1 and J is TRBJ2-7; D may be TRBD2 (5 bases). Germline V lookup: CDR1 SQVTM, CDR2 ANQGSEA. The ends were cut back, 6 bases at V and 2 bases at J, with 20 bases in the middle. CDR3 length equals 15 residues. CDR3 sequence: CSVRGRTDSAYEQYF. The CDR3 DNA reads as TGCAGCGTCCGCGGCCGGACTGATAGCGCCTACGAGCAGTACTTC.

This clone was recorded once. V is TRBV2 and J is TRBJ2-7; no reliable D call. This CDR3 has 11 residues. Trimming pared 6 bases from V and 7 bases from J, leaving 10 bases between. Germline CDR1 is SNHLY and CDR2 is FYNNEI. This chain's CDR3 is CASSPSSEQYF. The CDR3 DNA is TGTGCCAGCAGCCCTAGTTCTGAGCAGTACTTC.

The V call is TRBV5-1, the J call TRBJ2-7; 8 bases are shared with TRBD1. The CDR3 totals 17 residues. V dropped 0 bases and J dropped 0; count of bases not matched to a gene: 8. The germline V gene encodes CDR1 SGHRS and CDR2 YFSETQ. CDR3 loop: CASSLGPGQGGSYEQYF. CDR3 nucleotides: TGCGCCAGCAGCTTGGGACCAGGACAGGGAGGCTCCTACGAGCAGTACTTC.

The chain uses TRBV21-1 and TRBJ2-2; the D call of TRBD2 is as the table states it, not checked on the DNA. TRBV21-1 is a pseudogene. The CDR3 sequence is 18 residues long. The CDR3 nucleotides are TGTGCCGCTATAAGACTACCCCGGACCCCCCTTCTCACCGGGGAGCTGTTTTTT. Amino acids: CAAIRLPRTPLLTGELFF.

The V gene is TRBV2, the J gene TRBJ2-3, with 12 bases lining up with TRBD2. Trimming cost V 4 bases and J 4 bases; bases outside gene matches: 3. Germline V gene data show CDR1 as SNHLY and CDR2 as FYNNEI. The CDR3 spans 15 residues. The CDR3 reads CASSVLAGGADTQYF. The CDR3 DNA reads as TGTGCCAGCAGTGTGCTAGCGGGAGGGGCAGATACGCAGTATTTT. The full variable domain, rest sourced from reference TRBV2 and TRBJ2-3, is EPEVTQTPSHQVTQMGQEVILRCVPISNHLYFYWYRQILGQKVEFLVSFYNNEISEKSEIFDDQFSVERPDGSNFTLKIRSTKLEDSAMYFCASSVLAGGADTQYFGPGTRLTVL.

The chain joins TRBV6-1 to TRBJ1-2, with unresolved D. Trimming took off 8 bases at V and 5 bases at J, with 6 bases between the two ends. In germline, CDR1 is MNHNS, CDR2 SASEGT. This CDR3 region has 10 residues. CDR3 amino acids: CASRSYGYTF. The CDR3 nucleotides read TGTGCCAGCCGGAGTTATGGCTACACCTTC.

CDR3 coding DNA: TGTGCCAGTAGTATAGGGAGGGACAATGAGCAGTTCTTC. Translated, it gives CASSIGRDNEQFF. This chain uses TRBV19 with TRBJ2-1, with D possibly TRBD2 on 6 matching bases. The CDR3 is 13 amino acids. Germline CDR1 LNHDA, CDR2 SQIVND (reference sequence). V lost 1 base to trimming and J lost 5 bases, with 6 bases between them.

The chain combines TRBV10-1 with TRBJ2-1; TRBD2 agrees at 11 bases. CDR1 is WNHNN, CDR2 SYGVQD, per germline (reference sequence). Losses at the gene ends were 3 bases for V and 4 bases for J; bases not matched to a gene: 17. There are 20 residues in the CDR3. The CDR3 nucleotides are TGCGCCAGCAGTGATAGGCCTAGCGGGGGGACAAATACCACATACAATGAGCAGTTCTTC. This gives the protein CASSDRPSGGTNTTYNEQFF.

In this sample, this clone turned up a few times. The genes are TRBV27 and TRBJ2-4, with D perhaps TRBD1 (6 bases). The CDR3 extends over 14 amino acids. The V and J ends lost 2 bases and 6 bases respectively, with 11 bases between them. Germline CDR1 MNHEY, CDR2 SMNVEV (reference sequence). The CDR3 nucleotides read TGTGCCAGCAGTTTACAGGGGATGGGAAACATTCAGTACTTC. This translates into CASSLQGMGNIQYF.

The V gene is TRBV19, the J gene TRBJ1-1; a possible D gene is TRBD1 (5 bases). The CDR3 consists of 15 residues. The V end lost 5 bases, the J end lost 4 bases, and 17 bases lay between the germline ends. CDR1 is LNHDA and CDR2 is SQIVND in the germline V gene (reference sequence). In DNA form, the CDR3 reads TGTGCCAGTAGTTGGAACCAGGGCGGGGGCACTGAAGCTTTCTTT. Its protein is CASSWNQGGGTEAFF.

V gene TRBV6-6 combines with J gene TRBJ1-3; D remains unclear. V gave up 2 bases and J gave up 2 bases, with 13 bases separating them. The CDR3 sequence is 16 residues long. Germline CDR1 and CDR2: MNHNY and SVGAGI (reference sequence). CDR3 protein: CASSYRSNKPGNTIYF. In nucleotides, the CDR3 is TGTGCCAGCAGTTACAGATCTAATAAGCCTGGAAACACCATATATTTT.

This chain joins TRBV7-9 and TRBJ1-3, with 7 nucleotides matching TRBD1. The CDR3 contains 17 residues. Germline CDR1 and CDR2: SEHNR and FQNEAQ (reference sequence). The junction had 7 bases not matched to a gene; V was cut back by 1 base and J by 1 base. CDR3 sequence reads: CASSLGRGQKSGNTIYF. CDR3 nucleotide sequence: TGTGCCAGCAGCTTAGGTAGGGGACAGAAGTCTGGAAACACCATATATTTT.

The CDR3 is CASSSGQGGYGYTF. The CDR3 DNA is TGCGCCAGCAGCTCGGGACAGGGGGGCTATGGCTACACCTTC. The chain links TRBV5-1 to TRBJ1-2; 11 bases are shared with TRBD1. V dropped 3 bases and J dropped 4; count of bases not matched to a gene: 2. The CDR3 spans 14 residues. Germline V gene sequence: CDR1 SGHRS, CDR2 YFSETQ. The whole variable domain, remainder taken from reference TRBV5-1 and TRBJ1-2, is KAGVTQTPRYLIKTRGQQVTLSCSPISGHRSVSWYQQTPGQGLQFLFEYFSETQRNKGNFPGRFSGRQFSNSRSEMNVSTLELGDSALYLCASSSGQGGYGYTFGSGTRLTVV.

CDR3 in amino acids: CASSPGTGAWPYEQYF. In nucleotides, the CDR3 is TGTGCCAGCAGTCCGGGGACAGGGGCTTGGCCCTACGAGCAGTACTTC. The chain is built from TRBV28 and TRBJ2-7; 10 positions match TRBD1. This CDR3 has 16 residues. The J segment lost 2 bases and the V segment lost 5 bases, leaving 9 bases of the junction unmatched. Germline lookup yields CDR1 MDHEN and CDR2 SYDVKM.

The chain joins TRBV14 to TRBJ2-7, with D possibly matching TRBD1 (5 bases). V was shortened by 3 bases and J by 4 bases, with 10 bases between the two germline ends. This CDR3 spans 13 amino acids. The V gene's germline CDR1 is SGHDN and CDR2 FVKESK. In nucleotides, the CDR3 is TGTGCCAGCAGCCAGCTGACAGAATACGAGCAGTACTTC. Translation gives CASSQLTEYEQYF.

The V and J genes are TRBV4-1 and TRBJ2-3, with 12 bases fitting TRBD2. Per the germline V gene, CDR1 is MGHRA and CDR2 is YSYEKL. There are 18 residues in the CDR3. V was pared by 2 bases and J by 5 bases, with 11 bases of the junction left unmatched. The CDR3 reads CASSQNPSGLAGLDTQYF. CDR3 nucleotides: TGCGCCAGCAGCCAAAACCCTTCAGGACTAGCGGGACTAGATACGCAGTATTTT.

In DNA, the CDR3 is TGTGCCAGCAGCTTAGTGGGCGGGGGGGCCAGTGGTGAGCAGTTCTTC. Encoded protein: CASSLVGGGASGEQFF. The genes are TRBV7-2 and TRBJ2-1; 9 positions agree with TRBD2. This CDR3 is 16 amino acids long. The germline V gene has CDR1 SGHTA and CDR2 FQGNSA. V shed 1 base, J shed 9 bases, and the junction held 10 bases outside the gene matches.

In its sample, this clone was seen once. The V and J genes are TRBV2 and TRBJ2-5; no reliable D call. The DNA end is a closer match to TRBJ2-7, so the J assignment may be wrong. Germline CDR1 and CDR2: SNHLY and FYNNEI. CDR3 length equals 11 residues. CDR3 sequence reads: CASSGSYEQYF. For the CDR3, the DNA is TGTGCCAGCAGTGGGAGTTACGAGCAGTACTTC.

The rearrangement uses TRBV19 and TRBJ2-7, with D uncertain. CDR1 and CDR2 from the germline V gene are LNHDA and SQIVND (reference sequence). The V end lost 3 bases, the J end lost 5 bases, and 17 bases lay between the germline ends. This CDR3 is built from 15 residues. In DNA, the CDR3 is TGTGCCAGTAGTATCAACACAGATATCCCCAACGAGCAGTACTTC. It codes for CASSINTDIPNEQYF.

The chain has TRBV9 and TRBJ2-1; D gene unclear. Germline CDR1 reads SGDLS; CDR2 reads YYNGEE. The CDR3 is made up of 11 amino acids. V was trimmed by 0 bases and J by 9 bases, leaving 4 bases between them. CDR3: CASSVGVEQFF. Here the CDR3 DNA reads TGTGCCAGCAGCGTAGGCGTTGAGCAGTTCTTC.

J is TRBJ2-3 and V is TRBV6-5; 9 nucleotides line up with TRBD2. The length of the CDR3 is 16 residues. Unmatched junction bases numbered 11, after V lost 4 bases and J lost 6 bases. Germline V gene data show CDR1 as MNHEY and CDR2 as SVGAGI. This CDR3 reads CASSSPRRGGEDTQYF. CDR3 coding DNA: TGTGCCAGCAGTTCTCCTCGGCGGGGGGGCGAGGATACGCAGTATTTT.

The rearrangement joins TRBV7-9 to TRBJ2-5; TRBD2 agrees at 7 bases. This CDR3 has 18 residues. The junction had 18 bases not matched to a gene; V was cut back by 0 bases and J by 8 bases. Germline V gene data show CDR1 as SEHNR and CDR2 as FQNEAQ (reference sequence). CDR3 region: CASSLARRWDSGGPTQYF. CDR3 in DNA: TGTGCCAGCAGCTTAGCCCGTCGCTGGGATTCGGGAGGCCCTACCCAGTACTTC.

CDR3 DNA sequence: TGTGCCAGCAGTTCCATTTTACAGGCCCGCTCCTACGAGCAGTACTTC. It codes for CASSSILQARSYEQYF. The V call is TRBV28, the J call TRBJ2-7; the D gene is possibly TRBD1 (5 bases). This CDR3 has 16 residues. The V end was cut by 4 bases, the J end by 0 bases, with 16 bases between. Germline V CDR1 and CDR2: MDHEN, SYDVKM. The variable domain in full, completed from reference TRBV28 and TRBJ2-7, reads DVKVTQSSRYLVKRTGEKVFLECVQDMDHENMFWYRQDPGLGLRLIYFSYDVKMKEKGDIPEGYSVSREKKERFSLILESASTNQTSMYLCASSSILQARSYEQYFGPGTRLTVT.

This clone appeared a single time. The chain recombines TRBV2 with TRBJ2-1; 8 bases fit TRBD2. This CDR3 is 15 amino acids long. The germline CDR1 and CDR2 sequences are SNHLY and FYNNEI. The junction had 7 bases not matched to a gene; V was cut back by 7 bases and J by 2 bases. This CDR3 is CASKRTSGAYNEQFF. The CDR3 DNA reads TGTGCCAGCAAAAGAACTAGCGGAGCCTACAATGAGCAGTTCTTC.

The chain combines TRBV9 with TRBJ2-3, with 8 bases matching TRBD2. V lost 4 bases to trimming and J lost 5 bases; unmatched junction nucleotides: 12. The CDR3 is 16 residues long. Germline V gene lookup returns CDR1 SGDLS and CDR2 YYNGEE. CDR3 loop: CASSSGTRGGIDTQYF. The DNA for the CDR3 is TGTGCCAGCAGCTCCGGGACTAGGGGGGGGATAGATACGCAGTATTTT.

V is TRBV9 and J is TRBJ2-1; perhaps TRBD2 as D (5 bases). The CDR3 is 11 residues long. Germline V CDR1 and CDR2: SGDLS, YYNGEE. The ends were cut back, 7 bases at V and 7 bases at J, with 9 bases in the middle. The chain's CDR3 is CASGLENEQFF. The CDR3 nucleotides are TGTGCCAGCGGACTGGAAAATGAGCAGTTCTTC.